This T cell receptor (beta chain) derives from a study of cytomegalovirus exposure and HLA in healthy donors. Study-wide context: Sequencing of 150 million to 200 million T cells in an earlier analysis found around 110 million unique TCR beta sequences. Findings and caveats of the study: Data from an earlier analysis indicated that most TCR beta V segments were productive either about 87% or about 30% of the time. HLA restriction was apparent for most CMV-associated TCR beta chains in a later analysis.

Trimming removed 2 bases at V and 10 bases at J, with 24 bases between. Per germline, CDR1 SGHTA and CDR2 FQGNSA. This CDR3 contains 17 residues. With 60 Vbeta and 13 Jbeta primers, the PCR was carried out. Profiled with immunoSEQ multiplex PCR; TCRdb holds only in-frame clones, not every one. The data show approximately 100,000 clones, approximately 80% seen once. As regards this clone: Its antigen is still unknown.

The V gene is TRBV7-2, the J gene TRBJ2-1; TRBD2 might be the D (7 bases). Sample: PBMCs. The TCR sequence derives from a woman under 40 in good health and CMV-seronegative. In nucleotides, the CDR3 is TGTGCCAGCAGCTTAAACCTCGGGGGGCAGCTATTTTCCGAGCAGTTCTTC. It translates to CASSLNLGGQLFSEQFF. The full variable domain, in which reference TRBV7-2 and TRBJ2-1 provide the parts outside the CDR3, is GAGVSQSPSNKVTEKGKDVELRCDPISGHTALYWYRQSLGQGLEFLIYFQGNSAPDKSGLPSDRFSAERTGGSVSTLTIQRTQQEDSAVYLCASSLNLGGQLFSEQFFGPGTRLTVL.